This T cell receptor beta chain was observed in a study of cytomegalovirus exposure and HLA in healthy donors. Broader study findings: Upon later analysis, TCR association rates were observed to vary by HLA locus, being highest for DRB1 and lowest for HLA-C. A later analysis linked a missense DCLRE1C variant to TCR beta V- and J-gene trimming. In a later analysis, common viral pathogens appeared linked to several of the most significant clusters.

About this clone: The target antigen is unknown.

In the PCR, 60 Vbeta and 13 Jbeta primers were used. Sequenced by immunoSEQ multiplex PCR; TCRdb stores in-frame clones only, minus some. The data hold fewer than 150,000 clones, with about 80% observed a single time. This TCR came from a woman in her twenties or thirties in good health and CMV-seropositive. Sequencing input: PBMCs.

The CDR3: CATLRLQNYGYTF. The CDR3 DNA is TGTGCCACTCTCCGGTTACAGAACTATGGCTACACCTTC. This rearrangement joins TRBV10-3 to TRBJ1-2, with D hard to call. This CDR3 spans 13 amino acids. Trimming left V 10 bases short and J 2 bases short, with 14 bases between. Germline CDR1 is ENHRY and CDR2 is SYGVKD.